One and the same sample provided the 9 T cell receptor beta chains below, sequenced in a study of cytomegalovirus exposure and HLA in healthy donors. Primers: 60 Vbeta forward and 13 Jbeta reverse. The protocol was immunoSEQ multiplex PCR, while the TCRdb copy is restricted to in-frame clones and leaves out a portion. The table includes around 52,000 clones, around 83% detected once. What was sequenced was PBMCs. These TCRs come from a man aged 40-50 years in good health and CMV-seronegative.

This chain connects TRBV6-7 to TRBJ2-1; 7 bases fit TRBD1. TRBV6-7 is an ORF, with its function uncertain. V trimming: 5 bases; J trimming: 0 bases; junction bases outside the gene matches: 19. The CDR3 has 20 amino acids. This CDR3 reads CASSPHTSKDRTISYNEQFF. In nucleotides, the CDR3 is TGTGCCAGCAGTCCCCATACCTCTAAGGACAGGACGATCTCCTACAATGAGCAGTTCTTC.

The rearrangement uses TRBV30 and TRBJ1-1; possibly TRBD1 for D (6 bases). This CDR3 comprises 15 residues. Germline V lookup: CDR1 GTSNPN, CDR2 SVGIG (reference sequence). The germline V and J ends were trimmed by 0 bases and 0 bases, with 11 bases remaining between them. The CDR3 DNA reads as TGTGCCTGGAGTGTCCGACAGGTGATGAACACTGAAGCTTTCTTT. It yields the protein CAWSVRQVMNTEAFF.

The genes are TRBV5-6 and TRBJ1-5; D is ambiguous. The V gene's germline CDR1 is SGHDT and CDR2 YYEEEE. The V and J ends lost 2 bases and 1 base respectively, with 10 bases between them. CDR3 size: 15 residues. CDR3 sequence: CASSFRGVSNQPQHF. CDR3 sequence (DNA): TGTGCCAGCAGCTTTCGCGGGGTAAGCAATCAGCCCCAGCATTTT.

J is TRBJ2-7 and V is TRBV28; perhaps TRBD1 as D (6 bases). Germline assignment: CDR1 MDHEN and CDR2 SYDVKM. CDR3 length: 12 amino acids. V lost 5 bases to trimming and J lost 3 bases, with 8 bases between them. The CDR3 here is CASSTGFYEQYV. The CDR3 DNA sequence: TGTGCCAGCAGTACAGGGTTCTACGAGCAGTACGTC.

The chain joins TRBV12-5 to TRBJ1-1; perhaps TRBD1 as D (6 bases). Trimming pared 6 bases from V and 8 bases from J, leaving 10 bases between. The germline CDR1 and CDR2 sequences are LGHNT and FRNRAP. This CDR3 is 11 amino acids long. The CDR3 sequence: CASGPGTEAFF. CDR3 DNA sequence: TGTGCTAGTGGACCAGGGACAGAAGCTTTCTTT.

V gene TRBV4-1 combines with J gene TRBJ2-5; the match to TRBD2 covers 8 bases. CDR1 and CDR2 (germline): MGHRA, YSYEKL. This CDR3 has 17 amino acids. V lost 4 bases to trimming and J lost 1 base; unmatched junction nucleotides: 11. The CDR3, as DNA: TGCGCCAGCAGCCGAGTACCAGCGGGGGCCTCCCAAGAGACCCAGTACTTC. This sequence encodes CASSRVPAGASQETQYF.

The rearrangement uses TRBV7-2 and TRBJ1-2, with TRBD1 matching over 9 bases. The CDR3 has 15 residues. CDR1 and CDR2 from the germline V gene are SGHTA and FQGNSA. After removal of 1 base from V and 2 bases from J, the junction contained 2 bases not matched to a gene. CDR3: CASSLDGTGNYGYTF. As DNA, the CDR3 is TGTGCCAGCAGCTTAGATGGGACAGGGAACTATGGCTACACCTTC. The full variable domain, with the rest looked up from reference TRBV7-2 and TRBJ1-2, is GAGVSQSPSNKVTEKGKDVELRCDPISGHTALYWYRQSLGQGLEFLIYFQGNSAPDKSGLPSDRFSAERTGGSVSTLTIQRTQQEDSAVYLCASSLDGTGNYGYTFGSGTRLTVV.

The rearrangement links TRBV11-3 to TRBJ1-3; no definite D call. CDR1 SGHNT and CDR2 YENEEA come from the germline V gene. Trimming removed 1 base at V and 2 bases at J, with 9 bases between. The CDR3 totals 15 residues. CDR3 coding DNA: TGTGCCAGCAGCTTAGCGCTTGGCCCTGGAAACACCATATATTTT. It yields the protein CASSLALGPGNTIYF. Full variable domain (rest looked up from reference TRBV11-3 and TRBJ1-3): EAGVVQSPRYKIIEKKQPVAFWCNPISGHNTLYWYLQNLGQGPELLIRYENEEAVDDSQLPKDRFSAERLKGVDSTLKIQPAELGDSAVYLCASSLALGPGNTIYFGEGSWLTVV.

This chain links TRBV7-9 with TRBJ2-1, with TRBD2 matching 10 bases. In germline, CDR1 is SEHNR, CDR2 FQNEAQ (reference sequence). Trimming at V came to 2 bases and at J to 6 bases, leaving 10 bases not matched to a gene. CDR3 size: 17 residues. The CDR3 protein is CASSLRSGGVAPNEQFF. The CDR3 DNA sequence: TGTGCCAGCAGCTTACGGAGCGGGGGGGTCGCACCCAATGAGCAGTTCTTC.